This entry lists 22 T cell receptor beta chains sequenced from one sample in a study of cytotoxic CD8 clonotypes in ibrutinib-treated CLL. This table comes from immunoSEQ multiplex PCR, and its TCRdb copy is limited to in-frame clones, with some not included. This sample yields 120,000 to 150,000 clones, of which approximately 90% are seen a single time; 9.5% to 14% belongs to the top ten. Sequenced material: PBMCs, taken after 12 months of ibrutinib treatment. These receptors all stem from a human donor with chronic lymphocytic leukemia.

The V and J genes are TRBV30 and TRBJ1-4, with 9 bases that match TRBD1. With 0 bases clipped from V and 7 bases from J, the junction kept 9 bases outside the gene matches. Germline CDR1 reads GTSNPN; CDR2 reads SVGIG (reference sequence). CDR3 size: 16 residues. CDR3 DNA: TGTGCCTGGAGTGTACCCCGGGACAGGGTAATTGAAAAACTGTTTTTT. As protein: CAWSVPRDRVIEKLFF.

The chain combines TRBV10-1 with TRBJ2-7; 8 nucleotides match TRBD2. The junction had 4 bases not matched to a gene; V was cut back by 0 bases and J by 3 bases. This CDR3 is built from 15 residues. Looked up from germline, CDR1 is WNHNN and CDR2 is SYGVQD (reference sequence). The CDR3 loop is CASSESSSGNYEQYF. The CDR3 DNA is TGCGCCAGCAGTGAGTCGAGTAGCGGGAACTACGAGCAGTACTTC.

The rearrangement uses TRBV27 and TRBJ2-7; D remains ambiguous. CDR3 length: 14 amino acids. Germline V CDR1 and CDR2: MNHEY, SMNVEV (reference sequence). With 5 bases removed from V and 3 bases from J, the gap between germline ends came to 14 bases. CDR3 in DNA: TGTGCCAGCAGTAGGAAGGCTGCCGACTACGAGCAGTACTTC. Encoded protein: CASSRKAADYEQYF.

The rearrangement uses TRBV27 and TRBJ2-7, with 9 bases matching TRBD2. Germline CDR1 MNHEY, CDR2 SMNVEV (reference sequence). There are 15 residues in the CDR3. The ends lost 3 bases at V and 2 bases at J; junction bases unmatched: 5. CDR3 protein: CASSFIAGDAYEQYF. CDR3 DNA sequence: TGTGCCAGCAGTTTCATAGCGGGAGATGCCTACGAGCAGTACTTC.

The chain carries TRBV29-1 and TRBJ2-1; 8 bases map to TRBD1. The V and J ends lost 3 bases and 0 bases, in that order; junction bases with no gene match: 10. This CDR3 is 17 amino acids long. CDR1 and CDR2 (germline): SQVTM, ANQGSEA. The CDR3 reads CSVEGLQGGTSYNEQFF. CDR3 sequence (DNA): TGCAGCGTTGAGGGCCTACAGGGGGGCACCTCCTACAATGAGCAGTTCTTC.

The rearrangement links TRBV7-2 to TRBJ1-4; 8 bases agree with TRBD1. CDR1 and CDR2 (germline): SGHTA, FQGNSA. The CDR3 runs to 16 residues. Trimming removed 1 base from V and 6 bases from J; junction bases left unmatched: 7. The CDR3 reads CASSLVQGAVDEKLFF. In DNA, the CDR3 is TGTGCCAGCAGCTTAGTGCAGGGGGCTGTCGATGAAAAACTGTTTTTT.

The chain has TRBV6-5 and TRBJ1-4, with D maybe TRBD1 (5 bases). Germline V gene sequence: CDR1 MNHEY, CDR2 SVGAGI. Trimming pared 6 bases from V and 7 bases from J, leaving 15 bases between. CDR3 size: 14 residues. The DNA for the CDR3 is TGTGCCAGCAGAAAAGGGGATGTCGGTGAAAAACTGTTTTTT. Protein: CASRKGDVGEKLFF.

The gene calls are TRBV2 and TRBJ2-3; TRBD2 agrees at 10 bases. After removal of 4 bases from V and 5 bases from J, the junction contained 12 bases not matched to a gene. Germline lookup yields CDR1 SNHLY and CDR2 FYNNEI. This CDR3 has 17 residues. DNA for the CDR3: TGTGCCAGCAGTGCTAACCTCCTAGCGGGAGTTGTAGATACGCAGTATTTT. Translation: CASSANLLAGVVDTQYF.

The chain recombines TRBV11-1 with TRBJ2-3; TRBD2 agrees at 8 bases. Trimming at V came to 5 bases and at J to 4 bases, leaving 8 bases not matched to a gene. The CDR3 has 15 residues. CDR1 SGHAT and CDR2 FQDESV come from the germline V gene (reference sequence). The CDR3 DNA follows: TGTGCCAGCAGCCCCGAGCGGGAGAGGTCAGATACGCAGTATTTT. It yields the protein CASSPERERSDTQYF.

CDR3: CASSLDPSRHNEQFF. In DNA form, the CDR3 reads TGTGCCAGCAGCTTAGACCCTTCCCGACACAATGAGCAGTTCTTC. The chain couples TRBV7-2 to TRBJ2-1, with unresolved D. Trimming took off 1 base at V and 5 bases at J, with 12 bases between the two ends. In germline, CDR1 is SGHTA, CDR2 FQGNSA. The CDR3 extends over 15 amino acids.

The chain combines TRBV10-3 with TRBJ2-6; possible D gene TRBD2, 5 bases. V gave up 8 bases and J gave up 2 bases, with 7 bases separating them. The CDR3 covers 13 residues. Germline V lookup: CDR1 ENHRY, CDR2 SYGVKD. CDR3 residues: CAIRGTGANVLTF. As DNA, the CDR3 is TGTGCCATCCGGGGAACTGGGGCCAACGTCCTGACTTTC.

The chain joins TRBV28 to TRBJ2-5; a possible D gene is TRBD2 (6 bases). CDR1 and CDR2 (germline): MDHEN, SYDVKM. Trimming removed 3 bases from V and 4 bases from J, with 12 bases in between. CDR3 size: 14 residues. The CDR3 spells CASSFGDGRETQYF. The CDR3 DNA is TGTGCCAGCAGTTTTGGGGACGGGAGAGAGACCCAGTACTTC.

In its sample, this clone was seen a few times. The chain is built from TRBV29-1 and TRBJ2-3, with a possible D match to TRBD2 (5 bases). Germline V lookup: CDR1 SQVTM, CDR2 ANQGSEA. V was pared by 4 bases and J by 5 bases, with 10 bases between. This CDR3 spans 12 amino acids. CDR3 in DNA: TGCAGCGTTGTGGTCCGGGGAGATACGCAGTATTTT. Protein: CSVVVRGDTQYF.

V and J are TRBV14 and TRBJ2-7; D gene ambiguous. V gave up 1 base and J gave up 5 bases, with 18 bases separating them. From germline, CDR1 is SGHDN and CDR2 FVKESK. The CDR3 consists of 16 residues. The CDR3 DNA is TGTGCCAGCAGCCAAGCCGCGTTTATCCGTTGGGACGAGCAGTACTTC. It codes for CASSQAAFIRWDEQYF.

CDR3: CASSLALNNEQFF. The CDR3 DNA is TGCGCCAGCAGCCTGGCCTTGAACAATGAGCAGTTCTTC. J is TRBJ2-1 and V is TRBV5-1; D not resolved. Trimming left V 4 bases short and J 5 bases short, with 10 bases between. Germline CDR1 and CDR2: SGHRS and YFSETQ. CDR3 size: 13 residues.

The chain is built from TRBV19 and TRBJ2-7; maybe TRBD2 (5 bases). The germline V and J ends were trimmed by 3 bases and 6 bases, with 15 bases remaining between them. This CDR3 is built from 14 residues. Germline V CDR1 and CDR2: LNHDA, SQIVND (reference sequence). The chain's CDR3 is CASSIKSGMVEQYF. CDR3 DNA: TGTGCCAGTAGTATTAAATCCGGGATGGTCGAGCAGTACTTC.

The chain employs TRBV5-1 and TRBJ1-3; D gene ambiguous. Germline assignment: CDR1 SGHRS and CDR2 YFSETQ. The CDR3 extends over 12 amino acids. V was pared by 0 bases and J by 8 bases, with 6 bases between. The chain's CDR3 is CASSLGQDTIYF. In nucleotides, the CDR3 is TGCGCCAGCAGCTTGGGGCAGGACACCATATATTTT. The full variable domain, its missing parts supplied by reference TRBV5-1 and TRBJ1-3, is KAGVTQTPRYLIKTRGQQVTLSCSPISGHRSVSWYQQTPGQGLQFLFEYFSETQRNKGNFPGRFSGRQFSNSRSEMNVSTLELGDSALYLCASSLGQDTIYFGEGSWLTVV.

The table lists this clone with a count of one. The chain recombines TRBV6-4 with TRBJ2-3; 7 bases are shared with TRBD2. The CDR3 is made up of 14 amino acids. Germline trimming cut 6 bases from V and 4 bases from J; bases unmatched to any gene: 7. Germline CDR1 MRHNA, CDR2 SNTAGT. CDR3 in DNA: TGTGCCAGCAGAAGGACTAGTTCATCAGATACGCAGTATTTT. This sequence encodes CASRRTSSSDTQYF.

This chain joins TRBV5-1 and TRBJ1-2; 7 nucleotides line up with TRBD1. CDR3 length equals 13 residues. V trimming: 2 bases; J trimming: 6 bases; junction bases outside the gene matches: 4. Per germline, CDR1 SGHRS and CDR2 YFSETQ. CDR3 bases: TGCGCCAGCAGCTTACGACAGGGTGATGGCTACACCTTC. This gives the protein CASSLRQGDGYTF. Drawing the rest from reference TRBV5-1 and TRBJ1-2, the complete variable domain is KAGVTQTPRYLIKTRGQQVTLSCSPISGHRSVSWYQQTPGQGLQFLFEYFSETQRNKGNFPGRFSGRQFSNSRSEMNVSTLELGDSALYLCASSLRQGDGYTFGSGTRLTVV.

CDR3 loop: CASSGVESSPLPRAAFF. CDR3 DNA: TGTGCCAGCAGCGGGGTAGAGTCCAGCCCGCTTCCCAGGGCGGCTTTCTTT. V gene TRBV9 combines with J gene TRBJ1-1; D may be TRBD1 (5 bases). Trimming stripped 3 bases from V and 11 bases from J, with 29 bases between. Germline CDR1 is SGDLS and CDR2 is YYNGEE. The CDR3 has 17 residues. Together with reference TRBV9 and TRBJ1-1, the CDR3 gives the full variable domain: DSGVTQTPKHLITATGQRVTLRCSPRSGDLSVYWYQQSLDQGLQFLIQYYNGEERAKGNILERFSAQQFPDLHSELNLSSLELGDSALYFCASSGVESSPLPRAAFFGQGTRLTVV.

This clone was detected a few times. This chain uses TRBV28 with TRBJ2-1, with 11 bases fitting TRBD2. The CDR3 runs 16 residues. V shed 7 bases and J 7 bases; nucleotides not matched to a gene: 12. The germline CDR1 and CDR2 sequences are MDHEN and SYDVKM. The CDR3 is CASTPGGLAGVNEQFF. The DNA for the CDR3 is TGTGCCAGCACTCCGGGCGGACTAGCGGGTGTAAATGAGCAGTTCTTC.

The chain is built from TRBV2 and TRBJ1-5; unclear D gene. The germline CDR1 and CDR2 sequences are SNHLY and FYNNEI. Deletions cut 6 bases from V and 9 bases from J, with 18 bases between. The CDR3 totals 14 residues. The CDR3 DNA sequence: TGTGCCAGCAGGGCAACCTACGCCGGCCCGCCCCAGCATTTT. Translating it yields CASRATYAGPPQHF.